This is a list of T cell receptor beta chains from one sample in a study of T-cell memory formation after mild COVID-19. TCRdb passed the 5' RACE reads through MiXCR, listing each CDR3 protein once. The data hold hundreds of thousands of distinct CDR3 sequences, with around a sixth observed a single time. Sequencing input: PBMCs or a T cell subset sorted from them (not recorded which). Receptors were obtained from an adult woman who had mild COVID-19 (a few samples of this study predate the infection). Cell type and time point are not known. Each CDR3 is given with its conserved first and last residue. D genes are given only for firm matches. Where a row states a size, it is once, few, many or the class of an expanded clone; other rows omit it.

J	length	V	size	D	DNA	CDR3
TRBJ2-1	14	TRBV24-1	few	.	TGTGCCACCGTGGGGGGTATTTCCTACAATGAGCAGTTCTTC	CATVGGISYNEQFF
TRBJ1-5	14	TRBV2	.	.	TGTGCCAGCAGGGAGACCAAAGGAGGTGGGCCCCAGCATTTT	CASRETKGGGPQHF
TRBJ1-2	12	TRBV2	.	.	TGTGCCAGCCTCCACGGCAACTATGGCTACACCTTC	CASLHGNYGYTF
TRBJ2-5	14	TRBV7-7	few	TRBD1	TGTGCCAGCAGCCTGACAGGGTCCCGAGAGACCCAGTACTTC	CASSLTGSRETQYF
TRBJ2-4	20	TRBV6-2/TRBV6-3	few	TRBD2	TGTGCCAGCAGTTACCCCCTTGTAGCGGGAAGCGGCCCGGAGAGGAACATTCAGTACTTC	CASSYPLVAGSGPERNIQYF
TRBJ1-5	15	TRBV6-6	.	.	TGTGCCAGCAGTTTCTCGCGCGGAAACAATCAGCCCCAGCATTTT	CASSFSRGNNQPQHF
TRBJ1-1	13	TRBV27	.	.	TGTGCCAGCAGCAAAGGTGTTACCACTGAAGCTTTCTTT	CASSKGVTTEAFF
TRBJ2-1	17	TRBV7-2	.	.	TGTGCCAGCAGCATCCTTGGGCCGGGGACCGGCGAGAATGAGCAGTTCTTC	CASSILGPGTGENEQFF
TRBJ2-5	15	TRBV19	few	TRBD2	TGTGCCAGTAGTATCCAGCGGGGGTACCAAGAGACCCAGTACTTC	CASSIQRGYQETQYF
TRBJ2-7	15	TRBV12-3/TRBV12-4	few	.	TGTGCCAGCAGTTTTTCGGGAAGGAATAAGAACGAGCAGTACTTC	CASSFSGRNKNEQYF
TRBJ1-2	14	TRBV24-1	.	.	TGTGCCACCAGTGACGCATCGGAGGGGTTTGGCTACACCTTC	CATSDASEGFGYTF
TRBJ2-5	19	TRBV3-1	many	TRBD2	TGTGCCAGCAGCCGCAGTCCTCAGACTAGCCGATATTACCAAGAGACCCAGTACTTC	CASSRSPQTSRYYQETQYF
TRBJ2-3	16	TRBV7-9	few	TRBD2	TGTGCCAGCAGCTTTGAGCGGGAGGGCCATCTGGATACGCAGTATTTT	CASSFEREGHLDTQYF
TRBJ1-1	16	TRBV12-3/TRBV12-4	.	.	TGTGCCAGCAGTTTACAGGGTGGTCTTGGGTACACTGAAGCTTTCTTT	CASSLQGGLGYTEAFF
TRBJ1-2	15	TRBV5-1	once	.	TGCGCCAGCAGCTCGGGACTCAATGCTAACTATGGCTACACCTTC	CASSSGLNANYGYTF
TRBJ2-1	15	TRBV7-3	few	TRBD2	TGTGCCAGCAGCTTAGCGACTAGCGGGAGGAATGAGCAGTTCTTC	CASSLATSGRNEQFF
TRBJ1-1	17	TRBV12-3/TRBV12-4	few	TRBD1	TGTGCCAGCAGACCACCTTCGTCAGGGGGCCCGAACACTGAAGCTTTCTTT	CASRPPSSGGPNTEAFF
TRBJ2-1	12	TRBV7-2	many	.	TGTGCCAGCAGCCTCCACGGCAATGAGCAGTTCTTC	CASSLHGNEQFF
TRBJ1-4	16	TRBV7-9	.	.	TGTGCCAGCAGCTCTAAAGTGGGGGCCCGGAATGAAAAACTGTTTTTT	CASSSKVGARNEKLFF
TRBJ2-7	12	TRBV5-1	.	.	TGCGCCAGCAGCCTTGAACGGAACGAGCAGTACTTC	CASSLERNEQYF
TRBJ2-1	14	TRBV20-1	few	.	TGCAGTGCTAGAGGGGCTGGAATCTACAATGAGCAGTTCTTC	CSARGAGIYNEQFF
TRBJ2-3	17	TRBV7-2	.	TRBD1	TGTGCCAGCAGCCCCCGAGTGACAGGGGACCGCACAGATACGCAGTATTTT	CASSPRVTGDRTDTQYF
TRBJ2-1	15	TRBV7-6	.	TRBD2	TGTGCCAGCAGCTTAGGGTCACTAGCGGTAAATGAGCAGTTCTTC	CASSLGSLAVNEQFF
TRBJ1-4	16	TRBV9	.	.	TGTGCCAGCAGCGGGGGACAAGGGAGGACTAATGAAAAACTGTTTTTT	CASSGGQGRTNEKLFF
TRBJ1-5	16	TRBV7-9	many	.	TGTGCCAGCAGCTTAGAAGGCACGTATAGCAATCAGCCCCAGCATTTT	CASSLEGTYSNQPQHF
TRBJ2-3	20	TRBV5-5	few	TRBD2	TGTGCCAGCAGCTCTCTTGGGGTTAGCGGGGGACCTTCTAGCACAGATACGCAGTATTTT	CASSSLGVSGGPSSTDTQYF
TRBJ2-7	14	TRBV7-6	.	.	TGTGCCAGCAGCTTAGCCGCCCGGGACTACGAGCAGTACTTC	CASSLAARDYEQYF
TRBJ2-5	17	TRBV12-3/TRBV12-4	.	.	TGTGCCAGCAGTGGCGTTGGGGACCCCTCTCCCCCAGAGACCCAGTACTTC	CASSGVGDPSPPETQYF
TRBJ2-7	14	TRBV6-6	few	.	TGTGCCAGCACCCCCCTGGGAGCCACCTACGAGCAGTACTTC	CASTPLGATYEQYF
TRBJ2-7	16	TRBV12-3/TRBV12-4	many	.	TGTGCCAGCAGTTTAGCGCACGGGCGAAGCTCCTACGAGCAGTACTTC	CASSLAHGRSSYEQYF
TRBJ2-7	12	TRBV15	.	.	TGTGCCACCAGCAGAGGCCCCTACGAGCAGTACTTC	CATSRGPYEQYF
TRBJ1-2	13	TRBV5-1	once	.	TGCGCCAGCAGCTTTACAGCGATAGATGGCTACACCTTC	CASSFTAIDGYTF
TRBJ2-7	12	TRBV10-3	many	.	TGTGCCATCAGTGAGTCGAACTACGAGCAGTACTTC	CAISESNYEQYF
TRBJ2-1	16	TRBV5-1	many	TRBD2	TGCGCCAGCAGCTGGGGTCGGGGGGGAAAAGGGAATGAGCAGTTCTTC	CASSWGRGGKGNEQFF
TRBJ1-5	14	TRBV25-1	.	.	TGTGCCAGCAGTGAATCATCCAGGCGGCAGCCCCAGCATTTT	CASSESSRRQPQHF
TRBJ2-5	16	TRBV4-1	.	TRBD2	TGCGCCAGCAGCCAAGATATCGGGGGGGGCCAAAAGACCCAGTACTTC	CASSQDIGGGQKTQYF
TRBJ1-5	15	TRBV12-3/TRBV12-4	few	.	TGTGCCAGCAGCCTTGGGGGGAACACCAATCAGCCCCAGCATTTT	CASSLGGNTNQPQHF
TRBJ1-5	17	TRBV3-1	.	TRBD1	TGTGCCAGCAGCCAAGGTCCGGGACAGGCCAGCAATCAGCCCCAGCATTTT	CASSQGPGQASNQPQHF
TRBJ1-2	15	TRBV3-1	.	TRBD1	TGTGCCAGCAGCCAGACCTGGGACAGTAGCGGTGGCTACACCTTC	CASSQTWDSSGGYTF
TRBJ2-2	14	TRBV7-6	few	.	TGTGCCAGCAGCTTAGTAGAATACACCGGGGAGCTGTTTTTT	CASSLVEYTGELFF
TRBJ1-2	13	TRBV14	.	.	TGTGCCAGCAGCGTTGTCGCGTCATATGGCTACACCTTC	CASSVVASYGYTF
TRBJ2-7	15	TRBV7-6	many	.	TGTGCCAGCAGCGATCCCGGGACGGCCACCTACGAGCAGTACTTC	CASSDPGTATYEQYF
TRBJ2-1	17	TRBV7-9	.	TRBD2	TGTGCCAGCAGCTTAGCCCGGAGAGGACTAGCGACTGATGAGCAGTTCTTC	CASSLARRGLATDEQFF
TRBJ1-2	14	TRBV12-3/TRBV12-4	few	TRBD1	TGTGCCAGCAGTTCTACAGGGGGCGGATATGGCTACACCTTC	CASSSTGGGYGYTF
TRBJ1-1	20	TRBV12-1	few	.	TGTGCCAGCAGACCACCCCGGGACAGATATTTATGGGGCTCGAGCACTGAAGCTTTCTTT	CASRPPRDRYLWGSSTEAFF
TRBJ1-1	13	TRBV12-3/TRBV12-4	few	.	TGTGCCAGCAGTTATGGAGGGGGTACTGAAGCTTTCTTT	CASSYGGGTEAFF
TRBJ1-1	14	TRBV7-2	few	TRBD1	TGTGCCAGCAGTCTAGAGCAGGGGGCTGGTGTAGCTTTCTTT	CASSLEQGAGVAFF